The clone carrying this T cell receptor beta chain showed up many times. CD4+CD45RO+CD25- cells were isolated as memory CD4+ T cells. This CDR3 region has 14 residues. Per germline, CDR1 MNHEY and CDR2 SVGAGI. Unmatched junction bases numbered 15, after V lost 10 bases and J lost 8 bases. Semi-nested PCR with Nested Universal Primer A followed constant-region reverse priming of full-length variable regions. TCRdb processed the 5' RACE reads anew with MiXCR; each CDR3 protein has one entry. The data hold 62,000 or so distinct CDR3 sequences, with about 20% observed a single time. Sequenced input: memory CD4+ T cells sorted from a lymph node. Described subset: memory CD4+ T cells, CD4+CD45RO+CD25-. V is TRBV6-5 and J is TRBJ1-2, with 8 positions matching TRBD1. This TCR was recovered from a female donor with breast cancer. CDR3 amino acids: CATLPARTGTGYTF. The CDR3 region has the DNA TGTGCCACTCTACCCGCTAGGACAGGGACAGGCTACACCTTC.